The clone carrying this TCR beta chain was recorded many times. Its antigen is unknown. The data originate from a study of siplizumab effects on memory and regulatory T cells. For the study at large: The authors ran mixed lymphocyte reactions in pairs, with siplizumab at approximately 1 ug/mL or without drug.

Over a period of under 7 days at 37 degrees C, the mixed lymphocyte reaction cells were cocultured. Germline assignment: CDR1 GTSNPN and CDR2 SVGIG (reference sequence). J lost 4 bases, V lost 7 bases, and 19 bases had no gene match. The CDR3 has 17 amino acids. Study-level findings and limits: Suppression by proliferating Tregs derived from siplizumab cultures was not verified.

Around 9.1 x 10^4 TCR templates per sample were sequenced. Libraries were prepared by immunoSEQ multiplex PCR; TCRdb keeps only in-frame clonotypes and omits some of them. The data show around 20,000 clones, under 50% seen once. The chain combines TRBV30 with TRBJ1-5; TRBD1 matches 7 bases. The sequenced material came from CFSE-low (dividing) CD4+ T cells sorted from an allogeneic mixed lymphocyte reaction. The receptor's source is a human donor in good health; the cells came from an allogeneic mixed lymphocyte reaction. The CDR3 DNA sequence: TGTGCCTTCAGGGTGAGGGGCTACAGGGGATCGAATCAGCCCCAGCATTTT. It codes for CAFRVRGYRGSNQPQHF.